A selection of T cell receptor beta chains follows, all from one sample in a study of early T cells in non-severe SARS-CoV-2 infection. One entry per CDR3 protein results from TCRdb running MiXCR on the 5' RACE reads. The repertoire holds about 41,000 distinct CDR3 sequences, roughly 10% seen once, with roughly 9.7% in the top ten. The specimen sequenced was whole blood. Receptors originate from an adult who was a healthcare worker with PCR-confirmed SARS-CoV-2 infection or an uninfected control (not recorded which). CDR3s include the opening cysteine and the closing phenylalanine or tryptophan. The D gene is left open where the match is weak. Some rows mark clone size as missing; the rest say once, few, many or name a class of expanded clone.

NA | NA | TRBJ1-1 | TRBV7-9 | TGTGCCAGCAGCCTCTCTATCCGTAACACTGAAGCTTTCTTT | CASSLSIRNTEAFF
NA | few | TRBJ2-1 | TRBV6-5 | TGTGCCAGCAGCCTTGGCGGGGCGAACTCCTACAATGAGCAGTTCTTC | CASSLGGANSYNEQFF
TRBD2 | many | TRBJ2-3 | TRBV5-1 | TGCGCCAGCAGCTCTGGAGCGGGGGGGGCCTATGCAGATACGCAGTATTTT | CASSSGAGGAYADTQYF
NA | many | TRBJ2-3 | TRBV4-3 | TGCGCCAGCAGCCAAGGGGGCGACCGGGTTCCAGATACGCAGTATTTT | CASSQGGDRVPDTQYF
NA | many | TRBJ1-3 | TRBV6-5 | TGTGCCAGCAGTTACTCGGGCGGCCAGGACCTAATCTCTGGAAACACCATATATTTT | CASSYSGGQDLISGNTIYF
NA | NA | TRBJ1-1 | TRBV20-1 | TGCAGTGCTGCCGGGCCCGGCTCGATTGAAGCTTTCTTT | CSAAGPGSIEAFF
NA | NA | TRBJ1-2 | TRBV5-8 | TGTGCCAGCAGCTTGACAGGCAACGCAAGATATGGCTACACCTTC | CASSLTGNARYGYTF
TRBD2 | NA | TRBJ2-1 | TRBV11-3 | TGTGCCAGCAGCTTTTCCGGGACTAGCGGGTACAATGAGCAGTTCTTC | CASSFSGTSGYNEQFF
TRBD1 | few | TRBJ2-7 | TRBV6-6 | TGTGCCAGCAGTTCCCGGGACAGAGGGTACGAGCAGTACTTC | CASSSRDRGYEQYF
TRBD2 | few | TRBJ2-1 | TRBV7-9 | TGTGCCAGCAGCTTGGGACTAGCGGGGGATTCCTACAATGAGCAGTTCTTC | CASSLGLAGDSYNEQFF
NA | NA | TRBJ2-3 | TRBV5-1 | TGCGCCAGCAGCTTGCCGGGGGTTGGGACAGATACGCAGTATTTT | CASSLPGVGTDTQYF
NA | few | TRBJ1-5 | TRBV19 | TGTGCCAGTAAAACTATTTCAGGCCTCAGCCAGCCCCAGCATTTT | CASKTISGLSQPQHF
TRBD2 | NA | TRBJ2-5 | TRBV5-6 | TGTGCCAGCAGCACAAGACTAGCGGGGATCCAAGAGACCCAGTACTTC | CASSTRLAGIQETQYF
NA | NA | TRBJ1-1 | TRBV5-1 | TGCGCCAGCAGCTTGGCCCGGGGAGCCACTGAAGCTTTCTTT | CASSLARGATEAFF
TRBD1 | many | TRBJ1-1 | TRBV10-1 | TGCGCCAGCAGTGAGTGGGGGACAGCGAACACTGAAGCTTTCTTT | CASSEWGTANTEAFF
TRBD1 | many | TRBJ2-7 | TRBV24-1 | TGTGCCACCAGTGATGTGACAGGGACCGACGAGCAGTACTTC | CATSDVTGTDEQYF
NA | NA | TRBJ2-5 | TRBV21-1 | TGTGCCAGCAGCAGCCCAGGGGGGTTCGAGACCCAGTACTTC | CASSSPGGFETQYF
NA | many | TRBJ1-5 | TRBV7-2 | TGTGCCAGCAGCTTAGCGGGACTCAATCAGCCCCAGCATTTT | CASSLAGLNQPQHF
NA | NA | TRBJ1-3 | TRBV30 | TGTGCCCACACAGGGAACGGAAACACCATATATTTT | CAHTGNGNTIYF
NA | many | TRBJ2-7 | TRBV2 | TGTGCCAGCAGTATAATCCGGGGGCGCGAAGGCGAGCAGTACTTC | CASSIIRGREGEQYF